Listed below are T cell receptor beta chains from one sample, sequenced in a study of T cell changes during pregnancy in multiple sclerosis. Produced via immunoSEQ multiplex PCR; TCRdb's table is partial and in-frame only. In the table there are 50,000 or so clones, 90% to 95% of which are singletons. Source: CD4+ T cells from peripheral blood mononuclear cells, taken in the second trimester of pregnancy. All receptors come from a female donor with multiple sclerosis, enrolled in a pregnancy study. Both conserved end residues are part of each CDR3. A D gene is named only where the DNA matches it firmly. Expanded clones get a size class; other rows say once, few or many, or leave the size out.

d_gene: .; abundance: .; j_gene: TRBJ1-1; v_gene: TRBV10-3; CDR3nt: TGTGCCATCATCAGGGAACCGAACACTGAAGCTTTCTTT; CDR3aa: CAIIREPNTEAFF
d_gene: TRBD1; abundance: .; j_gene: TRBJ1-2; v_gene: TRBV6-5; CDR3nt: TGTGCCAGCAGTAGAAGGGACAGGGGGTCCTATGGCTACACCTTC; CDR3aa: CASSRRDRGSYGYTF
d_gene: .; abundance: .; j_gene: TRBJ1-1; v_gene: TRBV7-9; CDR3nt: TGTGCCAGCAGCTTATTCAGGATGAACACTGAAGCTTTCTTT; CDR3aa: CASSLFRMNTEAFF
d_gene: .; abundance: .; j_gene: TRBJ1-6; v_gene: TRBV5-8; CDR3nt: TGTGCCAGCAGGCCCCGGGGGATCGGGTCACCCCTCCACTTT; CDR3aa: CASRPRGIGSPLHF
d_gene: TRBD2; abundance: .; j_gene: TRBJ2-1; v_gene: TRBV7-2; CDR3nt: TGTGCCAGCAGCCCCGGCGGGGGAGGGAATGAGCAGTTCTTC; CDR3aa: CASSPGGGGNEQFF
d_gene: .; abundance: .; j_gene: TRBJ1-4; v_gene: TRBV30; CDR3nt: TGTGCCTGGACCCACCGATCCGGGGAACTGTTTTTT; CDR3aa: CAWTHRSGELFF
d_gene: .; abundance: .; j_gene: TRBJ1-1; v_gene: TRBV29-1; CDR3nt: TGCAGCGTTTCCAAAAACACTGAAGCTTTCTTT; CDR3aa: CSVSKNTEAFF
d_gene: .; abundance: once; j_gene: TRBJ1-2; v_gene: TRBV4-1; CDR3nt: TGCGCCAGCAGCCAAGAAGGGGTCTATGGCTACACCTTC; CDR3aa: CASSQEGVYGYTF
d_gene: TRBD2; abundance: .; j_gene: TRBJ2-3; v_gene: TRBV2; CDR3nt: TGTGCCAGCAGTGTGAGACTAGCGGGGGCAGGGGATACGCAGTATTTT; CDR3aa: CASSVRLAGAGDTQYF
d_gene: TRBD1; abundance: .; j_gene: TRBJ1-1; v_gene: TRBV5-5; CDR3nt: TGTGCCAGCAGCTTGGAGGGGGCGACTGAAGCTTTCTTT; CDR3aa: CASSLEGATEAFF
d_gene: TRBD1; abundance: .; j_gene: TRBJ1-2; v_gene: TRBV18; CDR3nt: TGTGCCAGCTCACCAACCCCACAGGGGAAAATTAACTATGGCTACACCTTC; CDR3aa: CASSPTPQGKINYGYTF
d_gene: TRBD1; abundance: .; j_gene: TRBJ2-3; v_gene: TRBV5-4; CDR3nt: TGTGCCAGCAGCTTATACAGGGGCGCCACAGATACGCAGTATTTT; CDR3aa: CASSLYRGATDTQYF
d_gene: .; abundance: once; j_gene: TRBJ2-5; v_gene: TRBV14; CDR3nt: TGTGCCAGCAGCCAAGGACTCGGTCAGACCCAGTACTTC; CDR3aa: CASSQGLGQTQYF
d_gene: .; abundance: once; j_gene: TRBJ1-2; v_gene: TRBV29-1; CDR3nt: TGCAGCGTTCTCTCAGATGGCTACACCTTC; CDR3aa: CSVLSDGYTF
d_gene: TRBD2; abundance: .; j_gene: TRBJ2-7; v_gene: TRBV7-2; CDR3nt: TGTGCCAGCAGCCCTTTAGCGGGGGGGCACGAGCAGTACTTC; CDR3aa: CASSPLAGGHEQYF
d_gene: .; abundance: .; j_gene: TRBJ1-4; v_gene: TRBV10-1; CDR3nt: TGCGCCAGCAGTGGGGGGCTCTCTGGGAATGAAAAACTGTTTTTT; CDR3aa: CASSGGLSGNEKLFF
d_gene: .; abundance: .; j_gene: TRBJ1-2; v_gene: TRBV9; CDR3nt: TGTGCCAGCAGCGTATTAGGGGATGCCTATGGCTACACCTTC; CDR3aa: CASSVLGDAYGYTF
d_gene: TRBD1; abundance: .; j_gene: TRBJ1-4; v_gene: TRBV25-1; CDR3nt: TGTGCCAGCAGTGACCCGGGACAGCAGAATGAAAAACTGTTTTTT; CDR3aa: CASSDPGQQNEKLFF
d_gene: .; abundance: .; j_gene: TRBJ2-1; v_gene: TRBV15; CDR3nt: TGTGCCATATTCATGAGCTCCTACAATGAGCAGTTCTTC; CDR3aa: CAIFMSSYNEQFF
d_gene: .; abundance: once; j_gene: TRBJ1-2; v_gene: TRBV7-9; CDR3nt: TGTGCCAGCAGCCTCCGACAGGAGGAGAACTATGGCTACACCTTC; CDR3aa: CASSLRQEENYGYTF
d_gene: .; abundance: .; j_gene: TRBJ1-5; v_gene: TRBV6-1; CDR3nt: TGTGCCAGCAAGAGGGGAGGGCCAAGCAATCAGCCCCAGCATTTT; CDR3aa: CASKRGGPSNQPQHF
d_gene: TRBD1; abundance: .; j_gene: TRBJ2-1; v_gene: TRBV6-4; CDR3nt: TGTGCCAGCAGTGCCGACAGGGGCCTCTACAATGAGCAGTTCTTC; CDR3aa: CASSADRGLYNEQFF
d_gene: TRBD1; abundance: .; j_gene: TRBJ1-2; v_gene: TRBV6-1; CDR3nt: TGTGCCAGCAGGACAGGACAGGCAGCTAACTATGGCTACACCTTC; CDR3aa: CASRTGQAANYGYTF
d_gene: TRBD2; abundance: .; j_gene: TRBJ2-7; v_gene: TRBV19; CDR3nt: TGTGCCAGTAGTATGGGGCGGGGGTTCACCTACGAGCAGTACTTC; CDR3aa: CASSMGRGFTYEQYF
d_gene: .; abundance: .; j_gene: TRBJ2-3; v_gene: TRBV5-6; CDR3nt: TGTGCCAGTTCGACTTACCCTGGCACAGATACGCAGTATTTT; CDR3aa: CASSTYPGTDTQYF
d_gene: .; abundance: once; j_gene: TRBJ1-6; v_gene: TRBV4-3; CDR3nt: TGCGCCAGCAGCCAAGATCTAAGTGGGCTTTCACCCCTCCACTTT; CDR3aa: CASSQDLSGLSPLHF
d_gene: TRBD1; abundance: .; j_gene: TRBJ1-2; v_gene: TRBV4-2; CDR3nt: TGTGCCAGCAGCCAACGGCGCTGGGGACAGGGGGTTCGCACCTTC; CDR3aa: CASSQRRWGQGVRTF
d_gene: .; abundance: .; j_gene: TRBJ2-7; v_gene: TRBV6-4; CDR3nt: TGTGCCAGCAGTGCCCCGGGGCCTAGGGACACCTACGAGCAGTACTTC; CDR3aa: CASSAPGPRDTYEQYF
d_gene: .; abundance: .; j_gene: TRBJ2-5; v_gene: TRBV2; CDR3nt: TGTGCCAGCAGTATCGGACAGAAAGAGACCCAGTACTTC; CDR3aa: CASSIGQKETQYF
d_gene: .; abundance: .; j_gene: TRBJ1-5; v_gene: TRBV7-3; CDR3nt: TGTGCCAGCAGCTTAGACAGTAATCAGCCCCAGCATTTT; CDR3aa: CASSLDSNQPQHF
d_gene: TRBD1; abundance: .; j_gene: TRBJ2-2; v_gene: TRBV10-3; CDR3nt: TGTGCCATCAACCCGGGACAGGGGGACGACACCGGGGAGCTGTTTTTT; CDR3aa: CAINPGQGDDTGELFF
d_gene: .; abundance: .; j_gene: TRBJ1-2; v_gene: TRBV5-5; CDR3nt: TGTGCCAGCAGCGAGGGAGTAGCTAACTATGGCTACACCTTC; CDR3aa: CASSEGVANYGYTF
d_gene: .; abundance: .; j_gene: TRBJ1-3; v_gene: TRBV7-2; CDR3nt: TGTGCCAGCAGCCCGGGTTGGCCGAGCTCTGGAAACACCATATATTTT; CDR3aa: CASSPGWPSSGNTIYF
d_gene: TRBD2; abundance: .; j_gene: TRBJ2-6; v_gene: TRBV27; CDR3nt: TGTGCCAGCAGTTTCCTCACTAGCGGGGGGGATGGGGCCAACGTCCTGACTTTC; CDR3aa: CASSFLTSGGDGANVLTF
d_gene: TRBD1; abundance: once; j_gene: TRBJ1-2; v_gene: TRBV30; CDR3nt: TGTGCCTGGAAGGGACAGGGGGCCCCCTATGGCTACACCTTC; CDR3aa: CAWKGQGAPYGYTF
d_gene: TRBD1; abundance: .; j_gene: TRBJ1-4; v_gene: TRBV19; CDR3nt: TGTGCCAGTAGAGACAGGGGGAGTTCTGAAAAACTGTTTTTT; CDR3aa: CASRDRGSSEKLFF
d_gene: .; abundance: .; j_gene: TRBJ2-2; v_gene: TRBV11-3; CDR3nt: TGTGCCAGCAGCTTAGATGGAGTCGGGGAGCTGTTTTTT; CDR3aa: CASSLDGVGELFF
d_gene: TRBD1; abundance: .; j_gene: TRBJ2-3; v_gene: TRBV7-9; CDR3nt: TGTGCCAGCAGCCTCGGACAGGGGAGCACAGATACGCAGTATTTT; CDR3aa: CASSLGQGSTDTQYF
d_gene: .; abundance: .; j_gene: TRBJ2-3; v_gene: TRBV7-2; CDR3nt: TGTGCCAGCAGAGGACACCTCCCCACAGATACGCAGTATTTT; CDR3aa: CASRGHLPTDTQYF
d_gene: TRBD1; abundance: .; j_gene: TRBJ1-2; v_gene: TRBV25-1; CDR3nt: TGTGCCAGCAGTGAATATCAGCAGGGGGTCTATGGCTACACCTTC; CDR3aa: CASSEYQQGVYGYTF
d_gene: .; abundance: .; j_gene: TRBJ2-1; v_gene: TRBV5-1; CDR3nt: TGCGCCAGCAGCTTGGGGGGGGTGTCTAGGGATGAGCAGTTCTTC; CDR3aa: CASSLGGVSRDEQFF
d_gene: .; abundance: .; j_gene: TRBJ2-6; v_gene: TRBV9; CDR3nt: TGTGCCAGCAGCGGTCCCCTCCCTGGGGCCAACGTCCTGACTTTC; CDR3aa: CASSGPLPGANVLTF
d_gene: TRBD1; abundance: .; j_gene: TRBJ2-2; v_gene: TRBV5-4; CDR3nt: TGTGCCAGCAGCATAACAGGGGGACGGACCGGGGAGCTGTTTTTT; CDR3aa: CASSITGGRTGELFF
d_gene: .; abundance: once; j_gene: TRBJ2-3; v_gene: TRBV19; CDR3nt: TGTGCCAGTAGGACAGTCTCTAGCACAGATACGCAGTATTTT; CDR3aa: CASRTVSSTDTQYF
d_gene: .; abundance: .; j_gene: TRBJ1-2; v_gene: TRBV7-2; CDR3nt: TGTGCCAGCAGCTTAGTGGGACCCGACAGGAACTATGGCTACACCTTC; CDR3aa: CASSLVGPDRNYGYTF
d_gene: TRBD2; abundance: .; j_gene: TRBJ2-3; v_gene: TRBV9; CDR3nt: TGTGCCAGCAGCGTAACCCCCCCTACTAGCGGGGCGGGGGGTACGCAGTATTTT; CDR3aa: CASSVTPPTSGAGGTQYF
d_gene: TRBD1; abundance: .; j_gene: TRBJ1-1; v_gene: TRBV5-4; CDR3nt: TGTGCCAGCAGCCATCCAGGGGGAACTGAAGCTTTCTTT; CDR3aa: CASSHPGGTEAFF
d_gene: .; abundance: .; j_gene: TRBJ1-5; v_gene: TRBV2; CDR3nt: TGTGCCAGCAGTGTAAACAGTTCCCCCCAGCATTTT; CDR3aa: CASSVNSSPQHF
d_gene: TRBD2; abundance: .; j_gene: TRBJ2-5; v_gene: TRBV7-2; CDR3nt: TGTGCCAGCAGCCTTCGTGGGACTAGCAGGATGGCGGGGACCCAGTACTTC; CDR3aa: CASSLRGTSRMAGTQYF
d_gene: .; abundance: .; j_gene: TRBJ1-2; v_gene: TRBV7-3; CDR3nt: TGTGCCAGCAGCCTGGACAGCAACTATGGCTACACCTTC; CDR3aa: CASSLDSNYGYTF
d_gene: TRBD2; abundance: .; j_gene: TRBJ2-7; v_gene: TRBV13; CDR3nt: TGTGCCAGCAGCTTTTACTCGGGGAGGGGTCTCTACGAGCAGTACTTC; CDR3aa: CASSFYSGRGLYEQYF
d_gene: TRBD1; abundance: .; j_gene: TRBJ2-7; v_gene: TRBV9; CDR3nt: TGTGCCAGCAGCGTAGGGTGGACAGGGGGTTCCTACGAGCAGTACTTC; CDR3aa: CASSVGWTGGSYEQYF
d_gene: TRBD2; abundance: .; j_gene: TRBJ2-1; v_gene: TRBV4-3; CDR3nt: TGCGCCAGCAGCCCTAGCGGGGGGGGTTACAATGAGCAGTTCTTC; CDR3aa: CASSPSGGGYNEQFF
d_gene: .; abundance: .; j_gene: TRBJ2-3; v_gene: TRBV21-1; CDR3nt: TGTGCCAGCAGCAACGGGACTATTCTCGTAACAGATACGCAGTATTTT; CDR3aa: CASSNGTILVTDTQYF
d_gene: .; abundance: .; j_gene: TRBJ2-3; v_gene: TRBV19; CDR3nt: TGTGCCAGTATCCCCCGTAGCGAGGGAGGAAATACGCAGTATTTT; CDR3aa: CASIPRSEGGNTQYF